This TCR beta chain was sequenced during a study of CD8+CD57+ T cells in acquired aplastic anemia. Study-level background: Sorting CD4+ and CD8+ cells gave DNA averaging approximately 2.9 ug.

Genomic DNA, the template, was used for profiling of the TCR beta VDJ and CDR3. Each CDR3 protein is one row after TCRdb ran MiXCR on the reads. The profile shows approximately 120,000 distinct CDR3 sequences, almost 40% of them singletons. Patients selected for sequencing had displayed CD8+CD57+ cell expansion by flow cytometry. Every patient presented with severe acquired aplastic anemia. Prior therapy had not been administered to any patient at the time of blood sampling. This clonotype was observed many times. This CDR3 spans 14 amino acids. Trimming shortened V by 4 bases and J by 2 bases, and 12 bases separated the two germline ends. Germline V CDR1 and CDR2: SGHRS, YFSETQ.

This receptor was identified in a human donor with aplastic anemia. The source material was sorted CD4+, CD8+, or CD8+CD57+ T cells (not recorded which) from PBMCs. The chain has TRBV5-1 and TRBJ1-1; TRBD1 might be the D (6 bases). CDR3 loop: CASSPTDSNTEAFF. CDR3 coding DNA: TGCGCCAGCAGCCCAACGGACAGTAACACTGAAGCTTTCTTT.